This passage covers 20 T cell receptor beta chains from one sample sequenced in a study of blood T cell repertoires in COVID-19. The assay was immunoSEQ multiplex PCR, and TCRdb's table has in-frame clones only and misses some. The sample shows about 30,000 clones, approximately 85% of them seen only once. Sequencing was performed on peripheral blood. These receptors all stem from a man in his 60s with active COVID-19.

CDR3 loop: CASSLEGGVNEQFF. CDR3 nucleotide sequence: TGTGCCAGCAGCTTAGAGGGGGGGGTCAATGAGCAGTTCTTC. This sequence joins TRBV11-3 and TRBJ2-1, with 7 bases identical to TRBD2. The CDR3 spans 14 residues. The J segment lost 6 bases and the V segment lost 0 bases, leaving 2 bases of the junction unmatched. The V gene's germline CDR1 is SGHNT and CDR2 YENEEA.

The V call is TRBV12-3 or TRBV12-4, the J call TRBJ2-3; D is ambiguous. The CDR3 is 12 residues long. V was trimmed by 10 bases and J by 0 bases, leaving 8 bases between them. CDR3 bases: TGTGCCACCCGTCTAAGCACAGATACGCAGTATTTT. Translated: CATRLSTDTQYF.

This clone was detected only a few times. This rearrangement joins TRBV6-5 to TRBJ1-2; D may be TRBD1 (5 bases). The CDR3 sequence is 13 residues long. Germline V gene lookup returns CDR1 MNHEY and CDR2 SVGAGI. Trimming took off 7 bases at V and 8 bases at J, with 17 bases between the two ends. CDR3 nucleotide sequence: TGTGCCAGCAACCCAGTGGGGCAGGGCGGCTACACCTTC. The encoded protein is CASNPVGQGGYTF.

The chain carries TRBV5-6 and TRBJ1-5; D gene ambiguous. Trimming stripped 4 bases from V and 0 bases from J, with 14 bases between. Germline V gene data show CDR1 as SGHDT and CDR2 as YYEEEE. The CDR3 spans 16 residues. The CDR3 loop reads CASSLGGPYSNQPQHF. The CDR3 DNA is TGTGCCAGCAGCCTCGGAGGGCCCTATAGCAATCAGCCCCAGCATTTT.

The rearrangement links TRBV19 to TRBJ1-3, with 7 bases aligning to TRBD1. There are 14 residues in the CDR3. Germline trimming cut 4 bases from V and 4 bases from J; bases unmatched to any gene: 4. The germline gives CDR1 LNHDA, CDR2 SQIVND (reference sequence). The CDR3 loop reads CASSTTGYGNTIYF. CDR3 sequence (DNA): TGTGCCAGTAGTACGACAGGGTACGGAAACACCATATATTTT.

The CDR3: CASSQDRGSTGELFF. The CDR3 DNA follows: TGTGCCAGCAGCCAAGACAGGGGAAGTACCGGGGAGCTGTTTTTT. V is TRBV4-2 and J is TRBJ2-2, with D possibly being TRBD1 (6 bases). Germline CDR1 and CDR2: LGHNA and YNFKEQ. The CDR3 covers 15 residues. V was pared by 0 bases and J by 5 bases, with 10 bases between.

This chain links TRBV5-4 with TRBJ2-1; TRBD2 matches 8 bases. This CDR3 comprises 15 residues. Germline CDR1 SGHNT, CDR2 YYREEE (reference sequence). J gave up 7 bases and V 1 base, and 7 bases lay outside the gene matches. The CDR3 coding sequence is TGTGCCAGCAGCTTGTCGAGCGGGAGTGAAAATGAGCAGTTCTTC. This encodes CASSLSSGSENEQFF. The variable domain in full, completed from reference TRBV5-4 and TRBJ2-1, reads ETGVTQSPTHLIKTRGQQVTLRCSSQSGHNTVSWYQQALGQGPQFIFQYYREEENGRGNFPPRFSGLQFPNYSSELNVNALELDDSALYLCASSLSSGSENEQFFGPGTRLTVL.

The CDR3 spells CASSESGRRYEQYF. CDR3 nucleotides: TGCGCCAGCAGTGAAAGCGGGAGACGCTACGAGCAGTACTTC. The rearrangement joins TRBV10-1 to TRBJ2-7; the match to TRBD2 covers 8 bases. The length of the CDR3 is 14 residues. Germline lookup yields CDR1 WNHNN and CDR2 SYGVQD (reference sequence). V lost 3 bases and J lost 3; bases outside the gene matches: 4.

The genes are TRBV6-2 or TRBV6-3 and TRBJ1-1; D gene uncertain. V shed 5 bases and J shed 0 bases, with 10 bases lying between them. CDR1 and CDR2 from the germline V gene are MNHEY and SVGEGT. The CDR3 sequence is 14 residues long. The CDR3 nucleotides read TGTGCCAGCAGTAGCCTGAGGGTGAACACTGAAGCTTTCTTT. Translating it yields CASSSLRVNTEAFF.

The genes are TRBV7-9 and TRBJ2-2, with D hard to call. CDR1 SEHNR and CDR2 FQNEAQ come from the germline V gene (reference sequence). Trimming removed 1 base from V and 6 bases from J, with 12 bases in between. The CDR3 is 15 amino acids. In nucleotides, the CDR3 is TGTGCCAGCAGCTTAGGGATAGCTTCGGCCGGGGAGCTGTTTTTT. Amino acids: CASSLGIASAGELFF.

The count of this clone is one. The rearrangement uses TRBV10-1 and TRBJ2-1; 11 nucleotides match TRBD2. There are 15 residues in the CDR3. Per germline, CDR1 WNHNN and CDR2 SYGVQD (reference sequence). The V gene end was trimmed by 4 bases and the J gene end by 10 bases; junction bases not matched to a gene: 9. The CDR3 DNA reads as TGCGCCAGCAGTGCCGTAGCGGGAGGGCTCGAAGAGCAGTTCTTC. This translates into CASSAVAGGLEEQFF.

CDR3: CASSLNRAYEQYF. DNA of the CDR3: TGTGCCAGCAGTTTAAACAGGGCTTACGAGCAGTACTTC. This sequence joins TRBV28 and TRBJ2-7; D is possibly TRBD1 (6 bases). The CDR3 loop spans 13 amino acids. Germline-derived CDR1 and CDR2 are MDHEN and SYDVKM. Trimming removed 2 bases from V and 4 bases from J, with 9 bases in between.

The chain employs TRBV2 and TRBJ2-5; D might be TRBD1 (5 bases). V shed 1 base and J shed 6 bases, with 12 bases lying between them. Per germline, CDR1 SNHLY and CDR2 FYNNEI. The CDR3 spans 14 residues. The CDR3 DNA reads TGTGCCAGCAGTGAAGAGGCCTTGGGGCAGACCCAGTACTTC. Translated, it gives CASSEEALGQTQYF. The variable domain in full, completed from reference TRBV2 and TRBJ2-5, reads EPEVTQTPSHQVTQMGQEVILRCVPISNHLYFYWYRQILGQKVEFLVSFYNNEISEKSEIFDDQFSVERPDGSNFTLKIRSTKLEDSAMYFCASSEEALGQTQYFGPGTRLLVL.

The J gene is TRBJ1-1, the V gene TRBV6-5; D uncertain. V dropped 2 bases and J dropped 5 bases, with 9 bases sitting between them. The CDR3 spans 13 residues. Germline lookup yields CDR1 MNHEY and CDR2 SVGAGI. The CDR3 sequence: CASSYIPGTEAFF. In DNA, the CDR3 is TGTGCCAGCAGTTACATCCCCGGTACTGAAGCTTTCTTT.

The chain joins TRBV2 to TRBJ2-2; TRBD2 is a possible D gene (5 bases). The germline gives CDR1 SNHLY, CDR2 FYNNEI. This CDR3 contains 14 residues. V was shortened by 6 bases and J by 6 bases, with 14 bases between the two germline ends. CDR3 in amino acids: CASSPGLRAGELFF. CDR3 DNA: TGTGCCAGCAGCCCTGGACTGCGTGCCGGGGAGCTGTTTTTT.

The chain joins TRBV7-9 to TRBJ2-7, with D possibly being TRBD2 (7 bases). V gave up 7 bases and J gave up 5 bases, with 27 bases separating them. The CDR3 is 17 amino acids. The V gene's germline CDR1 is SEHNR and CDR2 FQNEAQ (reference sequence). CDR3 sequence: CASNPSARGAGVHEQYF. In DNA, the CDR3 is TGTGCCAGCAATCCTTCAGCACGGGGGGCTGGGGTCCACGAGCAGTACTTC.

Regarding this clone: The sample contains more than one DNA sequence encoding this CDR3. The chain uses TRBV5-1 and TRBJ2-3; 9 bases are a match to TRBD1. With V trimmed by 3 bases and J by 3 bases, 2 bases remained unmatched. The CDR3 extends over 14 amino acids. CDR1 and CDR2 from the germline V gene are SGHRS and YFSETQ. The CDR3: CASSSGQGTDTQYF. DNA for the CDR3: TGCGCCAGCAGCTCGGGACAGGGAACAGATACGCAGTATTTT.

This sequence joins TRBV5-1 and TRBJ2-7; 13 bases map to TRBD2. CDR3 length equals 14 residues. Germline trimming cut 4 bases from V and 6 bases from J; bases unmatched to any gene: 4. CDR1 SGHRS and CDR2 YFSETQ come from the germline V gene. Here the CDR3 DNA reads TGCGCCAGCAGCATCGGGACTAGCGGGACCGAGCAGTACTTC. It is translated as CASSIGTSGTEQYF.

The chain recombines TRBV5-1 with TRBJ1-5, with TRBD1 as a possible D gene (6 bases). CDR1 and CDR2 from the germline V gene are SGHRS and YFSETQ. This CDR3 is 14 amino acids long. Trimming cost V 8 bases and J 7 bases, with 19 bases left between them. The CDR3 here is CASKPGEGEQPQHF. The CDR3 DNA reads TGCGCCAGTAAACCCGGGGAGGGGGAACAGCCCCAGCATTTT.

The J gene is TRBJ2-1, the V gene TRBV5-1; TRBD2 matches at 7 bases. In germline, CDR1 is SGHRS, CDR2 YFSETQ. Trimming at V came to 4 bases and at J to 0 bases, leaving 4 bases not matched to a gene. The CDR3 runs 15 residues. The CDR3 region has the DNA TGCGCCAGCAGCGATCGGGAGGTCTCCTACAATGAGCAGTTCTTC. This gives the protein CASSDREVSYNEQFF. The variable domain in full, completed from reference TRBV5-1 and TRBJ2-1, reads KAGVTQTPRYLIKTRGQQVTLSCSPISGHRSVSWYQQTPGQGLQFLFEYFSETQRNKGNFPGRFSGRQFSNSRSEMNVSTLELGDSALYLCASSDREVSYNEQFFGPGTRLTVL.